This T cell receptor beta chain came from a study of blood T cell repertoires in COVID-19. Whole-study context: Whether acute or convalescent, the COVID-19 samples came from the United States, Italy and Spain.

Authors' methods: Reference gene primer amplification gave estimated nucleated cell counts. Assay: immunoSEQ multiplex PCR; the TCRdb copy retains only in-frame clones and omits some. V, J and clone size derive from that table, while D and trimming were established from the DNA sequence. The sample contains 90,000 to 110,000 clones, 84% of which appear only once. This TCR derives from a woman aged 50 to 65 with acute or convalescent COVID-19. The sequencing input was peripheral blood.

Here the CDR3 reads CASSLETGDGYYGYTF. CDR3 in DNA: TGTGCCAGCAGCTTGGAGACGGGGGACGGGTATTATGGCTACACCTTC. This chain connects TRBV5-6 to TRBJ1-2; possible D gene TRBD1, 5 bases. The CDR3 contains 16 residues. The germline V gene has CDR1 SGHDT and CDR2 YYEEEE. V was shortened by 0 bases and J by 5 bases, with 17 bases between the two germline ends.